This T cell receptor beta chain was captured by sequencing in a study of technical replicates of blood from four donors. The data were produced by immunoSEQ multiplex PCR, yet TCRdb's version contains in-frame clones alone and is incomplete. The sample lists about 80,000 clones; 93% were seen once. The CDR3 has 15 amino acids. The J segment lost 5 bases and the V segment lost 2 bases, leaving 7 bases of the junction unmatched. Germline V CDR1 and CDR2: MNHNY, SVGAGI (reference sequence). The chain combines TRBV6-6 with TRBJ2-7, with 9 bases aligning to TRBD2. The source material was T cells isolated from PBMCs. The sequence came from a human donor in good health. CDR3 region: CASSYIAGAAHEQYF. DNA for the CDR3: TGTGCCAGCAGTTACATAGCGGGAGCTGCCCACGAGCAGTACTTC.